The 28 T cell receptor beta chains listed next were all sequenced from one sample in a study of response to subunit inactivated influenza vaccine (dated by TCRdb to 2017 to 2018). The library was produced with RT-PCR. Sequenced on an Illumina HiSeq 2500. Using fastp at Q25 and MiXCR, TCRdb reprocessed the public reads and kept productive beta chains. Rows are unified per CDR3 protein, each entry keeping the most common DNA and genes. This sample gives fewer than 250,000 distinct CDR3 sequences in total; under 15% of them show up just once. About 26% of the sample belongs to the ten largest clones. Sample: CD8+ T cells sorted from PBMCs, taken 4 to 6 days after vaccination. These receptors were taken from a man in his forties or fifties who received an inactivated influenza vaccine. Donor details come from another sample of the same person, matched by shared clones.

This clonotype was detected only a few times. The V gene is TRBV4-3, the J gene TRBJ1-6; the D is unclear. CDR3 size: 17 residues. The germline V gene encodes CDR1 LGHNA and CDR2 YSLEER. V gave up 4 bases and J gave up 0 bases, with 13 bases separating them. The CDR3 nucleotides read TGCGCCAGCAGCCTGCGTTTGGATCCCTCCTATAATTCACCCCTCCACTTT. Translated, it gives CASSLRLDPSYNSPLHF.

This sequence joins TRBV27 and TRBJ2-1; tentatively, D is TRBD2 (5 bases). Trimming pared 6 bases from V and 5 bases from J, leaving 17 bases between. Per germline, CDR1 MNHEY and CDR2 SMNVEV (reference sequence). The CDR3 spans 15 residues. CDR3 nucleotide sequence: TGTGCCAGCAGCTCTAGGGAGTCCCTACACAATGAGCAGTTCTTC. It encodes CASSSRESLHNEQFF.

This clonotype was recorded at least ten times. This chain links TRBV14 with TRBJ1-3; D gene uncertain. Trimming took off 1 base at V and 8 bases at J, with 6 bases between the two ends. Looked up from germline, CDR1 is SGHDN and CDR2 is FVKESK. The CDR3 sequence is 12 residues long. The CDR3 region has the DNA TGTGCCAGCAGCCAAGCCCCGGACACCATATATTTT. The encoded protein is CASSQAPDTIYF.

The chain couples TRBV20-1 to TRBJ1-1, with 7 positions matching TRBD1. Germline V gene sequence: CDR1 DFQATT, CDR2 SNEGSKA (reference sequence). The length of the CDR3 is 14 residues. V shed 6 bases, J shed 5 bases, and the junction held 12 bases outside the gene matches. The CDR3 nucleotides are TGCAGTGCCCCCCCTGGAGGGGGCTGGACTGAAGCTTTCTTT. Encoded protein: CSAPPGGGWTEAFF.

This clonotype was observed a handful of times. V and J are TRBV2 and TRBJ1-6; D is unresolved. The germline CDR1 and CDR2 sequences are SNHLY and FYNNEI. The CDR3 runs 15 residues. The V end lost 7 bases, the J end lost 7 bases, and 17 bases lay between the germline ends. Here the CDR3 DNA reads TGTGCCAGCATCCTGAGCGGGCACGGGAATTCACCCCTCCACTTT. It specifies CASILSGHGNSPLHF.

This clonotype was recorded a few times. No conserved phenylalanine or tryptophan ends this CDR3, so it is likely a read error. CDR3 bases: TGTGCCAGCAGTTACAGTGCGGGGGGCCTCGATGAGCAGTTCCTC. Its translation is CASSYSAGGLDEQFL. The chain employs TRBV6-2 or TRBV6-3 and TRBJ2-1; the match to TRBD2 covers 8 bases. With 2 bases clipped from V and 8 bases from J, the junction kept 8 bases outside the gene matches. CDR1 is MNHEY and CDR2 is SVGEGT in the germline V gene. CDR3 length equals 15 residues.

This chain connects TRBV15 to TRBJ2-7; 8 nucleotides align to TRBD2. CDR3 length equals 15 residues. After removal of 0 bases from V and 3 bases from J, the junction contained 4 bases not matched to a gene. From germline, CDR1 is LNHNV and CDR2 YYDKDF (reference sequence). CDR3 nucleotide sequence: TGTGCCACCAGCAGAGATGGTACTAGCGGCTACGAGCAGTACTTC. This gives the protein CATSRDGTSGYEQYF. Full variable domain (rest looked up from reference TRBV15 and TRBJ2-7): DAMVIQNPRYQVTQFGKPVTLSCSQTLNHNVMYWYQQKSSQAPKLLFHYYDKDFNNEADTPDNFQSRRPNTSFCFLDIRSPGLGDTAMYLCATSRDGTSGYEQYFGPGTRLTVT.

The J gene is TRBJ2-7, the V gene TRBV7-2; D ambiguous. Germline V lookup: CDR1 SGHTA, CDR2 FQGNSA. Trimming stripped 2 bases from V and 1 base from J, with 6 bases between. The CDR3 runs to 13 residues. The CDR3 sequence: CASSLTDSYEQYF. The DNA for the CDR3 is TGTGCCAGCAGCTTAACGGATTCCTACGAGCAGTACTTC. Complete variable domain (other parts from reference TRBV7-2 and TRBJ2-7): GAGVSQSPSNKVTEKGKDVELRCDPISGHTALYWYRQSLGQGLEFLIYFQGNSAPDKSGLPSDRFSAERTGGSVSTLTIQRTQQEDSAVYLCASSLTDSYEQYFGPGTRLTVT.

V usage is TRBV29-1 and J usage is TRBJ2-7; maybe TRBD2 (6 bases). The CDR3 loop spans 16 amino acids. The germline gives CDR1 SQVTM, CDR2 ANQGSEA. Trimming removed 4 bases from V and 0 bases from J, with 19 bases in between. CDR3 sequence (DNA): TGCAGCGTTGTGGGGGGAATCGGAGGGCCCTCCTACGAGCAGTACTTC. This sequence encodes CSVVGGIGGPSYEQYF.

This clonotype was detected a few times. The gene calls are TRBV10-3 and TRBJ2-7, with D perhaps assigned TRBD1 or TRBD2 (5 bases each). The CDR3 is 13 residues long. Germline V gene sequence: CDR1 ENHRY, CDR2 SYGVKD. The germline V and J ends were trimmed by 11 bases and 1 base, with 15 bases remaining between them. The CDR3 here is CAVRDGDSYEQYF. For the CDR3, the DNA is TGTGCCGTCCGGGACGGAGATTCCTACGAGCAGTACTTC.

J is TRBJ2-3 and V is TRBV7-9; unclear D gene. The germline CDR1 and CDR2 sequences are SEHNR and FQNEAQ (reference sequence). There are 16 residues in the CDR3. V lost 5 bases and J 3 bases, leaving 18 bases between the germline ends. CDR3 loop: CASSHPPWIETDTQYF. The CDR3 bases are TGTGCCAGCAGCCACCCCCCGTGGATAGAAACAGATACGCAGTATTTT.

The CDR3 spells CATRTGYEQYF. The CDR3 DNA reads TGTGCCACTCGGACAGGCTACGAGCAGTACTTC. This chain uses TRBV7-9 with TRBJ2-7, with 7 bases lining up with TRBD1. V trimming: 10 bases; J trimming: 3 bases; junction bases outside the gene matches: 3. Germline V lookup: CDR1 SEHNR, CDR2 FQNEAQ (reference sequence). This CDR3 has 11 amino acids.

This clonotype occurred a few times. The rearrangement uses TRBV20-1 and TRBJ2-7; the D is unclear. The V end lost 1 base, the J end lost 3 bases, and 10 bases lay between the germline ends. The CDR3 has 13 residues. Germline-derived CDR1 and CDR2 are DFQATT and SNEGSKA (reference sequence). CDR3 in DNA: TGCAGTGCTAGAGGTTCGGTAAGCTACGAGCAGTACTTC. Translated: CSARGSVSYEQYF.

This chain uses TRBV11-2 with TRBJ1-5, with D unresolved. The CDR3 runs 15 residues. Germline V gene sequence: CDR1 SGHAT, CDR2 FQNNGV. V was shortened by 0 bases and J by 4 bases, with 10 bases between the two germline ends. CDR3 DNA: TGTGCCAGCAGCTTAGACGGGAGACAAAATCAGCCCCAGCATTTT. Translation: CASSLDGRQNQPQHF.

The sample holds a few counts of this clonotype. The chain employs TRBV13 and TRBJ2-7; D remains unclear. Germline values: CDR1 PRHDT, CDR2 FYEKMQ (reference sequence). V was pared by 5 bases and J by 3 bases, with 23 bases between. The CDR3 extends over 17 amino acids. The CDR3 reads CASSPTTEEGFIYEQYF. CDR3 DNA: TGTGCCAGCAGCCCAACCACCGAAGAAGGCTTTATCTACGAGCAGTACTTC.

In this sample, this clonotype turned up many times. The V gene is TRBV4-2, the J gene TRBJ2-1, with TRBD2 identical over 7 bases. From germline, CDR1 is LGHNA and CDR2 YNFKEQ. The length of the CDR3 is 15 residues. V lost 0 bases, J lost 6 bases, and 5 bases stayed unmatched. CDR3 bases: TGTGCCAGCAGCCAAGATCTAGCGGCCTCCAATGAGCAGTTCTTC. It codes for CASSQDLAASNEQFF.

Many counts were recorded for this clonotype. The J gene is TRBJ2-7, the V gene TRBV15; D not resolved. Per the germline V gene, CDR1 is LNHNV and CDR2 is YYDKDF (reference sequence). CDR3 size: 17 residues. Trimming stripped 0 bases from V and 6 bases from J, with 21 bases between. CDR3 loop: CATSRDPKTVGWIEQYF. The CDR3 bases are TGTGCCACCAGCAGAGATCCAAAGACCGTGGGTTGGATCGAGCAGTACTTC.

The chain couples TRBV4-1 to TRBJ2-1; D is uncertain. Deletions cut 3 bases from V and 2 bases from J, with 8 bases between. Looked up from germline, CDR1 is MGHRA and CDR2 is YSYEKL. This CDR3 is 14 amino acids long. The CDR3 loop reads CASSQLETYNEQFF. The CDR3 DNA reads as TGCGCCAGCAGCCAGCTGGAAACCTACAATGAGCAGTTCTTC.

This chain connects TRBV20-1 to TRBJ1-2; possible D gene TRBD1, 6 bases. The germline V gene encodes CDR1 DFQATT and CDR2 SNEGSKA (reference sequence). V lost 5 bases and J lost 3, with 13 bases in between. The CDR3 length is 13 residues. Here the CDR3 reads CSAWDKAHYGYTF. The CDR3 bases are TGCAGTGCTTGGGACAAAGCACACTATGGCTACACCTTC.

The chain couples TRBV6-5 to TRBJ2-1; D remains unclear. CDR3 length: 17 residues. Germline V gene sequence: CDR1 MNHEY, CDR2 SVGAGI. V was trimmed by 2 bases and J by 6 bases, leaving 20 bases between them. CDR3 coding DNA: TGTGCCAGCAGTTACGCCCCGGGCCCCCGGCCGGGCAATGAGCAGTTCTTC. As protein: CASSYAPGPRPGNEQFF.

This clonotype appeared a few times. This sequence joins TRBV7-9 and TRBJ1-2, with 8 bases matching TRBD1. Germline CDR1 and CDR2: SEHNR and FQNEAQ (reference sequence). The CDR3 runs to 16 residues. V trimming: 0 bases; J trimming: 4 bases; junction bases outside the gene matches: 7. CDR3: CASSLAWGQAGYGYTF. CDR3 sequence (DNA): TGTGCCAGCAGCTTAGCCTGGGGACAGGCCGGCTATGGCTACACCTTC. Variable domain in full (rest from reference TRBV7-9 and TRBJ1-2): DTGVSQNPRHKITKRGQNVTFRCDPISEHNRLYWYRQTLGQGPEFLTYFQNEAQLEKSRLLSDRFSAERPKGSFSTLEIQRTEQGDSAMYLCASSLAWGQAGYGYTFGSGTRLTVV.

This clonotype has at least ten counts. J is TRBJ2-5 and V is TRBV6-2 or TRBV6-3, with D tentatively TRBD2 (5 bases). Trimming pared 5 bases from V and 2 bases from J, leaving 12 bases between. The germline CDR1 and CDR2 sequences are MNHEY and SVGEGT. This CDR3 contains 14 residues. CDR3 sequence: CASSLSGRQETQYF. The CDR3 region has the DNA TGTGCCAGCAGTCTCAGCGGACGGCAAGAGACCCAGTACTTC.

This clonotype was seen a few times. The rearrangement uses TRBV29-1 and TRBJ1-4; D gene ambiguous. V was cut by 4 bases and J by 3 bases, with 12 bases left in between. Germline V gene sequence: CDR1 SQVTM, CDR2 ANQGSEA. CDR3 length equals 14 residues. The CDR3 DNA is TGCAGCGTTGCAGACCTGGGAGCTAATGAAAAACTGTTTTTT. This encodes CSVADLGANEKLFF.

This CDR3 reads CSASVAGGPYEQYF. The CDR3 nucleotides are TGCAGTGCTAGCGTAGCGGGAGGGCCCTACGAGCAGTACTTC. V and J are TRBV20-1 and TRBJ2-7; 11 nucleotides agree with TRBD2. CDR3 size: 14 residues. Germline V gene sequence: CDR1 DFQATT, CDR2 SNEGSKA (reference sequence). The V gene end was trimmed by 3 bases and the J gene end by 2 bases; junction bases not matched to a gene: 3.

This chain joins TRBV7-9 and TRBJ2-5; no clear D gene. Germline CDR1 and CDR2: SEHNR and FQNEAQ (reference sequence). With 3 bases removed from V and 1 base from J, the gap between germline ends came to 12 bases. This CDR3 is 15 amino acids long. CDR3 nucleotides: TGTGCCAGCAGCTTCAGATTAGCAGGCCAAGAGACCCAGTACTTC. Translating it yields CASSFRLAGQETQYF. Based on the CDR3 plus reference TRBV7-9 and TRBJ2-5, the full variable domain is DTGVSQNPRHKITKRGQNVTFRCDPISEHNRLYWYRQTLGQGPEFLTYFQNEAQLEKSRLLSDRFSAERPKGSFSTLEIQRTEQGDSAMYLCASSFRLAGQETQYFGPGTRLLVL.

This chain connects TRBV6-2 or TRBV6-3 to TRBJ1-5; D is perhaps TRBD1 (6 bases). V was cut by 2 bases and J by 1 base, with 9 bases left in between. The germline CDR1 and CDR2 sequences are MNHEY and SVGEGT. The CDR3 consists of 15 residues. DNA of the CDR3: TGTGCCAGCAGTTACACAGGGAGGAGCAATCAGCCCCAGCATTTT. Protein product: CASSYTGRSNQPQHF.

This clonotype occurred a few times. The CDR3 reads CASSLGAGLGRETQYF. CDR3 DNA: TGTGCCAGCAGTTTAGGCGCAGGATTGGGTCGGGAGACCCAGTACTTC. This chain connects TRBV12-3 or TRBV12-4 to TRBJ2-5; D is unclear. V was pared by 1 base and J by 5 bases, with 17 bases between. The CDR3 totals 16 residues.

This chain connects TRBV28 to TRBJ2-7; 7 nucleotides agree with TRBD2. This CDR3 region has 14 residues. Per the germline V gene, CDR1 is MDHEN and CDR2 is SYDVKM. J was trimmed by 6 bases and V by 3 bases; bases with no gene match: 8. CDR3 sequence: CASSFAGGGFEQYF. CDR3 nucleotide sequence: TGTGCCAGCAGTTTCGCTGGGGGGGGTTTCGAGCAGTACTTC.